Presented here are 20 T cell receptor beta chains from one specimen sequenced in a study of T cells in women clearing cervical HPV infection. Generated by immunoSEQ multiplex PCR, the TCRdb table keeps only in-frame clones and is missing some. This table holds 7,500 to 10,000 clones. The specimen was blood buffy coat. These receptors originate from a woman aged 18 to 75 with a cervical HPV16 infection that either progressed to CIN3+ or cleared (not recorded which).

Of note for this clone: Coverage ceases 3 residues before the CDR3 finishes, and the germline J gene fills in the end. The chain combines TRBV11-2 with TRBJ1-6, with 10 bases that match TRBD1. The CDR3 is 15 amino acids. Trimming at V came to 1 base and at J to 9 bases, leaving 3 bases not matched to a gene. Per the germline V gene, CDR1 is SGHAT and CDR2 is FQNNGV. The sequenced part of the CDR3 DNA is TGTGCCAGCAGCTTAGTACGGACAGGGGGTTCACCC. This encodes CASSLVRTGGSP. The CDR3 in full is CASSLVRTGGSPLHF.

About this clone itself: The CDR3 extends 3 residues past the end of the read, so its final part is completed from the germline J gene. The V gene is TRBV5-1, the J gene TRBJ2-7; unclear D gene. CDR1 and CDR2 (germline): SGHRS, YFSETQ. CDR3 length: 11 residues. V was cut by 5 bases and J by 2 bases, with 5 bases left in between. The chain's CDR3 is CASRGPYEQYF. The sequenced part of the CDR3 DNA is TGCGCCAGCAGGGGCCCCTACGAG. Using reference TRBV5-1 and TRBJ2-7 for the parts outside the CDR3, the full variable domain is KAGVTQTPRYLIKTRGQQVTLSCSPISGHRSVSWYQQTPGQGLQFLFEYFSETQRNKGNFPGRFSGRQFSNSRSEMNVSTLELGDSALYLCASRGPYEQYFGPGTRLTVT.

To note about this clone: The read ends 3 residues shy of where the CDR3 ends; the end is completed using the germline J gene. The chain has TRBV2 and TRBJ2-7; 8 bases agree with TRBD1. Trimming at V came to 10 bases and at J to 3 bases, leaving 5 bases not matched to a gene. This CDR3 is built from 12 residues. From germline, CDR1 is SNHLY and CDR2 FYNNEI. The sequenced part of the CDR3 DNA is TGTGCCACCAGGGACAGGAGCTACGAG. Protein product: CATRDRSYE. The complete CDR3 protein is CATRDRSYEQYF.

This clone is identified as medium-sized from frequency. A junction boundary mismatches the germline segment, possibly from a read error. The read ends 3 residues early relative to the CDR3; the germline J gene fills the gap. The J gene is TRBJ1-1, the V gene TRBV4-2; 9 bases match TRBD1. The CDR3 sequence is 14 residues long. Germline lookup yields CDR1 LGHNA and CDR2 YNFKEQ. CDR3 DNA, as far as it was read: TGCGCCAGCAGCCAAGGCCTTGGGACAGGGGAA. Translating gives CASSQGLGTGE. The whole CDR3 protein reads CASSQGLGTGEAFF.

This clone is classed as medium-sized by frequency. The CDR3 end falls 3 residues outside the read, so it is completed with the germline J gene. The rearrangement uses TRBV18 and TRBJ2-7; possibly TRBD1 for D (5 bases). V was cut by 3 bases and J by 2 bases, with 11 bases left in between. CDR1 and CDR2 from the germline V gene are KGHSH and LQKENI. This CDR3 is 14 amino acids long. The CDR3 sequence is CASSPGRRAYEQYF. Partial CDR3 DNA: TGTGCCAGCTCACCGGGGCGCAGGGCCTACGAG.

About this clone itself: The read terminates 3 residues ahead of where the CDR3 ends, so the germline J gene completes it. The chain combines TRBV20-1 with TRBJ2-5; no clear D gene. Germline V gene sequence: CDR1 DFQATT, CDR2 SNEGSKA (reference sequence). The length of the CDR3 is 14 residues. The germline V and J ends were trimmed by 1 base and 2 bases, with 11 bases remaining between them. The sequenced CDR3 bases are TGCAGTGCTAGAGGGGCATCCCCTCAAGAGACC. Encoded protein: CSARGASPQET. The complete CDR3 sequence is CSARGASPQETQYF.

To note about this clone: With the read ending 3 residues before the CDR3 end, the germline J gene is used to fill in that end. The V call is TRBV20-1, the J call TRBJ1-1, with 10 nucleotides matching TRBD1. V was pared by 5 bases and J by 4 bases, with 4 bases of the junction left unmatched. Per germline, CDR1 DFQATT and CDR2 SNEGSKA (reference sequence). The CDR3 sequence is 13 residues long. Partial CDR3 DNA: TGCAGTGCTCGCGGGACAGGGGTCACTGAA. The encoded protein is CSARGTGVTE. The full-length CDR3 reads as CSARGTGVTEAFF.

The CDR3 loop is CASSQIRSGEQFF. CDR3 bases read: TGTGCCAGCAGCCAGATCCGTTCGGGTGAG. The J gene is TRBJ2-1, the V gene TRBV7-2; D not resolved. Read coverage stops 3 residues before the CDR3 terminus; the germline J gene supplies the remainder. CDR3 length: 13 residues. Germline loops: CDR1 SGHTA, CDR2 FQGNSA. V dropped 5 bases and J dropped 9 bases, with 14 bases sitting between them.

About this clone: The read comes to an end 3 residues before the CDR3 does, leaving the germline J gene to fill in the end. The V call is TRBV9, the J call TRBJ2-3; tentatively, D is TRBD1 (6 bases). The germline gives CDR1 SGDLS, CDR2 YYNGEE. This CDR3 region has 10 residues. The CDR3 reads CASGQRPQYF. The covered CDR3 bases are TGTGCCAGCGGACAGCGGCCG. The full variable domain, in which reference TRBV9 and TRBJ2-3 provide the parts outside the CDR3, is DSGVTQTPKHLITATGQRVTLRCSPRSGDLSVYWYQQSLDQGLQFLIQYYNGEERAKGNILERFSAQQFPDLHSELNLSSLELGDSALYFCASGQRPQYFGPGTRLTVL.

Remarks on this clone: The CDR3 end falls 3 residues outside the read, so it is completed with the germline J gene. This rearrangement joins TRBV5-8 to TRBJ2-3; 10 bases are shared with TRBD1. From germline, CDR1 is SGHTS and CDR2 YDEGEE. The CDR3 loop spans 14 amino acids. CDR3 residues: CASSGDRGNQPQYF. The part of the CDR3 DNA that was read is TGTGCCAGCAGCGGGGACAGGGGCAATCAGCCG.

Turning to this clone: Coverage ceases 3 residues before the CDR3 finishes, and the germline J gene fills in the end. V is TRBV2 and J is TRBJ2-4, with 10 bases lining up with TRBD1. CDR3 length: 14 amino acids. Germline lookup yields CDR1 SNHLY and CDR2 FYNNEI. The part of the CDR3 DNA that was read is TGTGCCAGCGTGGACAGGGGGGGCAATCAGCCT. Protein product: CASVDRGGNQP. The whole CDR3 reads CASVDRGGNQPQYF. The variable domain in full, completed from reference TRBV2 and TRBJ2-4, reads EPEVTQTPSHQVTQMGQEVILRCVPISNHLYFYWYRQILGQKVEFLVSFYNNEISEKSEIFDDQFSVERPDGSNFTLKIRSTKLEDSAMYFCASVDRGGNQPQYFGAGTRLSVL.

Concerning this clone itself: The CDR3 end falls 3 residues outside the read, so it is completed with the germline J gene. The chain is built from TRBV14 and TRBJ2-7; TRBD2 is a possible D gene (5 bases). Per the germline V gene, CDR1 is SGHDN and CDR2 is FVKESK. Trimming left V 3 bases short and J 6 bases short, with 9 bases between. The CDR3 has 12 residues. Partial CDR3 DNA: TGTGCCAGCAGCCACGGGGTGGGCGAG. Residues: CASSHGVGE. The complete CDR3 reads CASSHGVGEQYF.

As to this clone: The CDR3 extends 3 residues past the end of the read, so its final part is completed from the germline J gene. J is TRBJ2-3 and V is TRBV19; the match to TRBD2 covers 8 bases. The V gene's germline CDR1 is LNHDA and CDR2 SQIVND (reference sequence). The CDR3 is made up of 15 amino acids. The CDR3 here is CASSIASSGGETQYF. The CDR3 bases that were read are TGTGCCAGTAGTATAGCGTCCAGCGGGGGAGAGACG.

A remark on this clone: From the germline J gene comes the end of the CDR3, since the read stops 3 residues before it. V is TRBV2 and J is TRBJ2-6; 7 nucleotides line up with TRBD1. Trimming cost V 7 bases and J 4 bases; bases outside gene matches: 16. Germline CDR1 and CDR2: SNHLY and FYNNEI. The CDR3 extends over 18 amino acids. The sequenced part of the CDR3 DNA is TGTGCCAGCAATTTATTCGACAGGGTAGTTGCAGGGGCCAACGTC. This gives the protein CASNLFDRVVAGANV. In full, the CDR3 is CASNLFDRVVAGANVLTF.

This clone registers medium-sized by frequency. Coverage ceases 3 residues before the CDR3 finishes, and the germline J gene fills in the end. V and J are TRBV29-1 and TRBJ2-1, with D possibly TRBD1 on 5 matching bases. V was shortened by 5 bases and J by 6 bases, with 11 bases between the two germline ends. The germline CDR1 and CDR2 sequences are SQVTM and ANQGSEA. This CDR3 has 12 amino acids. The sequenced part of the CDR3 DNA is TGCAGCGTTCCGGACAAGGGCAATGAG. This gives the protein CSVPDKGNE. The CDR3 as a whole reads CSVPDKGNEQFF.

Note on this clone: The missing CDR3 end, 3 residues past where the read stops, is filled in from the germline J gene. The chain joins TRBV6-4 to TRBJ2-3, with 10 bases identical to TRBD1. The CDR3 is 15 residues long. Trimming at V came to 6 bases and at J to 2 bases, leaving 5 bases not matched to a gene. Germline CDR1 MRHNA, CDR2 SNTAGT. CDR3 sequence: CASSEGQGPTDTQYF. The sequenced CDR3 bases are TGTGCCAGCAGCGAGGGACAGGGGCCCACAGATACG.

The CDR3 protein is CASSGATSNQPQYF. CDR3 bases read: TGTGCCAGCAGTGGGGCAACAAGCAATCAGCCG. The rearrangement uses TRBV6-1 and TRBJ2-3; D ambiguous. The read finishes 3 residues shy of the CDR3 end, and the germline J gene is used to complete it. Germline CDR1 MNHNS, CDR2 SASEGT. This CDR3 contains 14 residues.

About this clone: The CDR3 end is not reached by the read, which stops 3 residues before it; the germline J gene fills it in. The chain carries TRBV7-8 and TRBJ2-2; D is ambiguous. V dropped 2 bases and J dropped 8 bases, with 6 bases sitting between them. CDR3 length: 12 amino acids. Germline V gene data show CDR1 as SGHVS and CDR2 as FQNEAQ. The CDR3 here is CASSLSVGELFF. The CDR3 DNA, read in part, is TGTGCCAGCAGCTTAAGCGTGGGGGAG.

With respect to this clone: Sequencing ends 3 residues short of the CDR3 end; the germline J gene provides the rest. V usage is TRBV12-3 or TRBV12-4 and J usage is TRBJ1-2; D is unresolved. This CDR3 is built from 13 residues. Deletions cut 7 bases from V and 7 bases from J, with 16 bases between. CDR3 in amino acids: CASNLVRGGGYTF. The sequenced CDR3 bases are TGTGCCAGCAACCTAGTCCGGGGTGGTGGC.

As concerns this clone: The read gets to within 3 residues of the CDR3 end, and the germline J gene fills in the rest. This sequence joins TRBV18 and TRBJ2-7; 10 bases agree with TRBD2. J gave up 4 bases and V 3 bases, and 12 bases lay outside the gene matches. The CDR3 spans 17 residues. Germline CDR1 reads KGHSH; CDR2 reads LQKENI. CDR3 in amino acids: CASSPGASGGSGYEQYF. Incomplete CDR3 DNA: TGTGCCAGCTCACCGGGGGCTAGCGGGGGATCCGGATACGAG.